This T cell receptor (beta chain) was recorded in a study of T cell changes during pregnancy in multiple sclerosis. The CDR3 length is 17 residues. Trimming shortened V by 0 bases and J by 9 bases, and 21 bases separated the two germline ends. Per germline, CDR1 MNHNS and CDR2 SASEGT. Repertoires were generated with immunoSEQ multiplex PCR, while TCRdb's copy carries only in-frame clones and drops some. This table has more than 55,000 clones, about nine tenths appearing once. The origin of this receptor is a female donor with multiple sclerosis, enrolled in a pregnancy study. The J gene is TRBJ1-5, the V gene TRBV6-1, with D maybe TRBD1 (6 bases). The starting material was peripheral blood, obtained in the second trimester of pregnancy. The CDR3 DNA reads as TGTGCCAGCAGTGAAGCGCTACAGGGCGCCGTGAGAGGGCCCCAGCATTTT. It translates to CASSEALQGAVRGPQHF.